This section outlines one T cell receptor beta chain sequence together with its context. Following a re-call of the 5' RACE reads, TCRdb has one entry per CDR3 protein and lacks DNA. The sample holds approximately 460,000 distinct CDR3 sequences. Germline CDR1 and CDR2: LNHDA and SQIVND (reference sequence). This CDR3 is built from 15 residues. This record belongs to a study of T cells expressing NK-cell markers. The V and J genes are TRBV19 and TRBJ2-1; TCRdb selects TRBD1, and the lack of DNA leaves this call unchecked. Material: blood T cells: a sorted CD56 or NKG2C T cell subset, CD4+ or CD8+ T cells, or bulk PBMC T cells (not recorded which). The receptor comes from a woman aged 18-70 years in good health. The CDR3 is CASKRGEQGVYEQFF. The whole variable domain, remainder taken from reference TRBV19 and TRBJ2-1, is DGGITQSPKYLFRKEGQNVTLSCEQNLNHDAMYWYRQDPGQGLRLIYYSQIVNDFQKGDIAEGYSVSREKKESFPLTVTSAQKNPTAFYLCASKRGEQGVYEQFFGPGTRLTVL.